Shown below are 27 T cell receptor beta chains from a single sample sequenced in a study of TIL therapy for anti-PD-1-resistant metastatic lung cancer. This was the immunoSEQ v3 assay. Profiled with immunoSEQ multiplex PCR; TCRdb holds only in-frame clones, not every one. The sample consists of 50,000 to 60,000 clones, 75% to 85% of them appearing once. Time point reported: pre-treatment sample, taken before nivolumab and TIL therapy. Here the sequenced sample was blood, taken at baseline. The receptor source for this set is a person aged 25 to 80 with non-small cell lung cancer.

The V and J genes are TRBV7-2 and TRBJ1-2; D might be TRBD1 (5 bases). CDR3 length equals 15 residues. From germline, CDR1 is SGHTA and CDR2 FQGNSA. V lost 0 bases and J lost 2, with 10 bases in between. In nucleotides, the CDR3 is TGTGCCAGCAGCTTAGCGGGGGGAGGGAACTATGGCTACACCTTC. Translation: CASSLAGGGNYGYTF.

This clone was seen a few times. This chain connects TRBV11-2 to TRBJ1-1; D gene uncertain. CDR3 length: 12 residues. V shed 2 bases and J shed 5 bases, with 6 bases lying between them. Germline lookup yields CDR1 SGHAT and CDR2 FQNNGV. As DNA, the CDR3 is TGTGCCAGCAGCTTAACGGAGACTGAAGCTTTCTTT. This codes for CASSLTETEAFF.

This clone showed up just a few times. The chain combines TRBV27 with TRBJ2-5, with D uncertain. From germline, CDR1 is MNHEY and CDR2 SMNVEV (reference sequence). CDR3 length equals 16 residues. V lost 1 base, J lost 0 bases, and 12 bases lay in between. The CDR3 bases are TGTGCCAGCAGTTTATATGGAGAATCCGACCAAGAGACCCAGTACTTC. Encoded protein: CASSLYGESDQETQYF.

CDR3 nucleotides: TGTGCCAGCAGCTTTACCGGGGGGTACGAGCAGTACTTC. The encoded protein is CASSFTGGYEQYF. The genes are TRBV11-3 and TRBJ2-7, with TRBD2 identical over 7 bases. V was pared by 3 bases and J by 4 bases, with 3 bases of the junction left unmatched. The CDR3 is 13 amino acids. CDR1 SGHNT and CDR2 YENEEA come from the germline V gene.

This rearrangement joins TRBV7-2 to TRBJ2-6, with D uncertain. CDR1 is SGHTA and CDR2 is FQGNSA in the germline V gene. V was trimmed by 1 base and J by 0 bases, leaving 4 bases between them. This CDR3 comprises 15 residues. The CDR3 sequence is CASSLVGSGANVLTF. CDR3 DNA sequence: TGTGCCAGCAGCTTAGTGGGCTCTGGGGCCAACGTCCTGACTTTC.

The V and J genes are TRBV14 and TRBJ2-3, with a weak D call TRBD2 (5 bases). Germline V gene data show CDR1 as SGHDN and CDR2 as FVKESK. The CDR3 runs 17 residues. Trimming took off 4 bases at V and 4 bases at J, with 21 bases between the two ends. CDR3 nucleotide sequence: TGTGCCAGCAGCCGAAGCGGCAGTTATATAGGATCAGATACGCAGTATTTT. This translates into CASSRSGSYIGSDTQYF.

CDR3 nucleotide sequence: TGTGCCAGCACCCCAGGTCAGGCGATAGATACGCAGTATTTT. It translates to CASTPGQAIDTQYF. V and J are TRBV9 and TRBJ2-3; D uncertain. V dropped 6 bases and J dropped 5 bases, with 16 bases sitting between them. Looked up from germline, CDR1 is SGDLS and CDR2 is YYNGEE. CDR3 length equals 14 residues.

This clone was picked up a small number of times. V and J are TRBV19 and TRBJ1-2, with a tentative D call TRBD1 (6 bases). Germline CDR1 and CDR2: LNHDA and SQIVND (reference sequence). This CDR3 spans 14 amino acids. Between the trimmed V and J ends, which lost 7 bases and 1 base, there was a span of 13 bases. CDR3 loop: CASTPQGINYGYTF. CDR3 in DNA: TGTGCCAGTACCCCCCAGGGGATTAACTATGGCTACACCTTC.

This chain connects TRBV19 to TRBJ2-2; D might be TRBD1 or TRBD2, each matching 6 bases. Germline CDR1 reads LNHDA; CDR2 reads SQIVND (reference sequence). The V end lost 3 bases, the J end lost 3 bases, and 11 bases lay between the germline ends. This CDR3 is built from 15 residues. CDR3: CASSMGGPHTGELFF. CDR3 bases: TGTGCCAGTAGTATGGGGGGCCCCCACACCGGGGAGCTGTTTTTT.

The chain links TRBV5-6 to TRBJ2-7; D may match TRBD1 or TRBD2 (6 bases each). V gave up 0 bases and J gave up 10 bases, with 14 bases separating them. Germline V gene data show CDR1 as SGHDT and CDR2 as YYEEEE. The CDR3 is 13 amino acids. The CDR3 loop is CASSLGGAQGQYF. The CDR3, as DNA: TGTGCCAGCAGCTTGGGGGGGGCACAGGGCCAGTACTTC.

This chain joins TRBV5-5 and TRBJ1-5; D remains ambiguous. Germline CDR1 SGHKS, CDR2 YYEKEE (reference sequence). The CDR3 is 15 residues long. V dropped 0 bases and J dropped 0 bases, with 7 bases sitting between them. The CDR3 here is CASSLVGYSNQPQHF. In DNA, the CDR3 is TGTGCCAGCAGCTTGGTTGGCTATAGCAATCAGCCCCAGCATTTT.

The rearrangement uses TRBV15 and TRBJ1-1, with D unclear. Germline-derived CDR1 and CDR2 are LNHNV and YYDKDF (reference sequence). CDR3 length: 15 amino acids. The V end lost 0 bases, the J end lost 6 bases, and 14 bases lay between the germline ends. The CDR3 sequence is CATSRDRQVGAEAFF. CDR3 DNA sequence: TGTGCCACCAGCAGAGATCGTCAGGTGGGCGCTGAAGCTTTCTTT.

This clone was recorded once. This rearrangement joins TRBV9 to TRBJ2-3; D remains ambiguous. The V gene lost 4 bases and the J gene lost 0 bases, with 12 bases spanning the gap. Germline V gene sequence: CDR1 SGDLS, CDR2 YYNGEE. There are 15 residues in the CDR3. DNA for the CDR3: TGTGCCAGCAGCCCTACCCCCGGGAGCACAGATACGCAGTATTTT. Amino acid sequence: CASSPTPGSTDTQYF. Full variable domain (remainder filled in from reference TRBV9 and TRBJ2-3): DSGVTQTPKHLITATGQRVTLRCSPRSGDLSVYWYQQSLDQGLQFLIQYYNGEERAKGNILERFSAQQFPDLHSELNLSSLELGDSALYFCASSPTPGSTDTQYFGPGTRLTVL.

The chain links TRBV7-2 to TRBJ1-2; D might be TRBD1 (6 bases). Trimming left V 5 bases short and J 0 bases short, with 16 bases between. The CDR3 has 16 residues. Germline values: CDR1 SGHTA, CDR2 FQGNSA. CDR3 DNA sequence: TGTGCCAGCAGCACCAGCAGGGGCGGACCTAACTATGGCTACACCTTC. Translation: CASSTSRGGPNYGYTF.

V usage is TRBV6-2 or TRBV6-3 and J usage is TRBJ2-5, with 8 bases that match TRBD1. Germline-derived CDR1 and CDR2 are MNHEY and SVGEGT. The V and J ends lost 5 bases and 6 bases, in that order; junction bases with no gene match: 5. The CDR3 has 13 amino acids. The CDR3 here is CASSSDRGQTQYF. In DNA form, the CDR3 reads TGTGCCAGCAGTAGTGACAGGGGACAGACCCAGTACTTC.

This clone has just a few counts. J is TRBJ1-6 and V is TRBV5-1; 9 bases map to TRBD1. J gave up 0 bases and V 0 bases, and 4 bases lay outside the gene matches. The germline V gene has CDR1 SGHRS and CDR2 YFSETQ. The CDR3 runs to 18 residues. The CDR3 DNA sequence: TGCGCCAGCAGCTTGGCGGGGACAGGGAGCTCCTATAATTCACCCCTCCACTTT. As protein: CASSLAGTGSSYNSPLHF. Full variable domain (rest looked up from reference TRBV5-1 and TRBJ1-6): KAGVTQTPRYLIKTRGQQVTLSCSPISGHRSVSWYQQTPGQGLQFLFEYFSETQRNKGNFPGRFSGRQFSNSRSEMNVSTLELGDSALYLCASSLAGTGSSYNSPLHFGNGTRLTVT.

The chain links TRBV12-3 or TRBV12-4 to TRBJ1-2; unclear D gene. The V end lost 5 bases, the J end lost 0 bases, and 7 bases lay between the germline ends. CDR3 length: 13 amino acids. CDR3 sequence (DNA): TGTGCCAGCAGTGACCTGGCTAACTATGGCTACACCTTC. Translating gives CASSDLANYGYTF.

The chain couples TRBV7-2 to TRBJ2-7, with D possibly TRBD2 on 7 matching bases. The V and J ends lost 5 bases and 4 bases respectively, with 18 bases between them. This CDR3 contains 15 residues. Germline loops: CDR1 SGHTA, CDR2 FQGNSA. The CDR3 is CASSEQGGVAYEQYF. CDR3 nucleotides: TGTGCCAGCAGCGAACAGGGAGGGGTGGCATACGAGCAGTACTTC.

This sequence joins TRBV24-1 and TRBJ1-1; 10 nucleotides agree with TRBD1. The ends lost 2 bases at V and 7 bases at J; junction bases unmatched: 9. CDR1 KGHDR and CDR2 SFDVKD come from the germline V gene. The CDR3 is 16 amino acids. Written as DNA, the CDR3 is TGTGCCACCAGTGATTCAAAACGCGGGACAGGGGATGAAGCTTTCTTT. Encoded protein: CATSDSKRGTGDEAFF.

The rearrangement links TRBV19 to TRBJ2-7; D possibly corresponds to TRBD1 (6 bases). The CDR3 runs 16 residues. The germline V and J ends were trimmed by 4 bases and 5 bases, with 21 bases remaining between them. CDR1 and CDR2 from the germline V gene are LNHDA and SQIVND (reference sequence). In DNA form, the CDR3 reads TGTGCCAGTAGTAAGAGGAGTAGGGGGTCTGATCACGAGCAGTACTTC. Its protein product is CASSKRSRGSDHEQYF.

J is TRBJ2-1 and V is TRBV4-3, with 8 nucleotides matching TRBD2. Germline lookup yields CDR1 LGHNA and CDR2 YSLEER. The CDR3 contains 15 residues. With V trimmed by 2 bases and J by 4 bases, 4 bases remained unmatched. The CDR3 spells CASSQIAGPYNEQFF. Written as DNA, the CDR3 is TGCGCCAGCAGCCAAATAGCGGGACCGTACAATGAGCAGTTCTTC.

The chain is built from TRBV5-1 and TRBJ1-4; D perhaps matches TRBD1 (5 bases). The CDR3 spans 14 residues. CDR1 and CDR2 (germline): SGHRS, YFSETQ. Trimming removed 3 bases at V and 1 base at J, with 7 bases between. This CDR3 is CASSSQGTNEKLFF. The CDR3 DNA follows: TGCGCCAGCAGCTCCCAGGGAACTAATGAAAAACTGTTTTTT.

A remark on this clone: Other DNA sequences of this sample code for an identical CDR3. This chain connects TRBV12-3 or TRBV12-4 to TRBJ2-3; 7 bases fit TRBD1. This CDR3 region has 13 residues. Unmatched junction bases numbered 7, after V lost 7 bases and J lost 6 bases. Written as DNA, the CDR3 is TGTGCCAGCAAAGAGGGGGCCGGGGATACGCAGTATTTT. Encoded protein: CASKEGAGDTQYF.

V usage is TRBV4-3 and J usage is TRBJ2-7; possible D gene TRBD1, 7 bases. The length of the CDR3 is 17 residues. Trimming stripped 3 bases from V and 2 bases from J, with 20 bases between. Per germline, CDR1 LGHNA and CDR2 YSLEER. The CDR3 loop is CASSQTAGQLLPYEQYF. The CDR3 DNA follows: TGCGCCAGCAGCCAGACTGCGGGACAGCTCCTCCCCTACGAGCAGTACTTC.

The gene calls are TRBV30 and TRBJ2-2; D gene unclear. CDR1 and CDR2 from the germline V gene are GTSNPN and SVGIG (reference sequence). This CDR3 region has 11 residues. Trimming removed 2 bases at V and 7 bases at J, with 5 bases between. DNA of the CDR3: TGTGCCTGGAGTTGGGGCGGGGAGCTGTTTTTT. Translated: CAWSWGGELFF.

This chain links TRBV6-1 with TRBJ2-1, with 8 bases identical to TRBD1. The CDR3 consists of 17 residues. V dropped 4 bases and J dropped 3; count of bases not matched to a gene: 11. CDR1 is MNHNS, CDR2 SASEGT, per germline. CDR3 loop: CASSGGSGGQGYNEQFF. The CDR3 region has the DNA TGTGCCAGCAGTGGAGGTAGCGGAGGACAGGGCTACAATGAGCAGTTCTTC.

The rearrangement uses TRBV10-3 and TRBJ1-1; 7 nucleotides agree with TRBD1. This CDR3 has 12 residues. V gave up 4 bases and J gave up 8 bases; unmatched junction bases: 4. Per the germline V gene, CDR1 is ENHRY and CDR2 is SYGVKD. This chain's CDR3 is CAISGQGTEAFF. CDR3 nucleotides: TGTGCCATCAGTGGACAGGGCACAGAAGCTTTCTTT.